This TCR beta chain was obtained from a study of cytomegalovirus exposure and HLA in healthy donors. As for the donors, each was a healthy bone marrow donor. V shed 4 bases, J shed 8 bases, and the junction held 10 bases outside the gene matches. This CDR3 has 15 amino acids. The germline V gene encodes CDR1 SGHTS and CDR2 YDEGEE. Study results and limitations: A link between a missense DCLRE1C variant and TCR beta V- and J-gene trimming emerged from a later analysis. As a later analysis revealed, most CMV-associated TCR beta chains appeared HLA-restricted.

PCR was performed using 60 Vbeta and 13 Jbeta primers. The method was immunoSEQ multiplex PCR; TCRdb's version includes in-frame clones alone and lacks a portion of them. This repertoire includes about 200,000 clones. Concerning this clone itself: Its cognate antigen is unknown.

The chain combines TRBV5-8 with TRBJ2-4; 9 bases line up with TRBD1. The TCR was taken from a boy aged 5-17 years in good health and CMV-seronegative. Input material: PBMCs. CDR3 bases: TGTGCCAGCAGCGGCACCCGGGACAGGGTATACATTCAGTACTTC. Translated, it gives CASSGTRDRVYIQYF.